The 10 T cell receptor beta chains below were found in one sample sequenced in a study of control samples from healthy donors and cancer patients. Method: immunoSEQ multiplex PCR; TCRdb's copy keeps in-frame clones and lacks some. The sample lists 21,000 or so clones, more than 80% occurring once. Sequencing was carried out using PBMCs. These receptors came from a man aged 55 to 70 with head and neck cancer.

The gene calls are TRBV6-1 and TRBJ1-2; 7 nucleotides align to TRBD1. Unmatched junction bases numbered 15, after V lost 4 bases and J lost 7 bases. The CDR3 totals 16 residues. In germline, CDR1 is MNHNS, CDR2 SASEGT. The CDR3 nucleotides are TGTGCCAGCAGTGTCCCTAGACAGGGTAGGGGGGCTGGCTACACCTTC. Residues: CASSVPRQGRGAGYTF.

The chain carries TRBV7-3 and TRBJ1-1; D uncertain. The CDR3 has 15 amino acids. Germline CDR1 and CDR2: SGHTA and FQGTGA. With 3 bases removed from V and 8 bases from J, the gap between germline ends came to 19 bases. For the CDR3, the DNA is TGTGCCAGCAGCTTTACAGCCCTAGCAGGAGTCGAAGCTTTCTTT. It codes for CASSFTALAGVEAFF.

This clone has only one observation. The genes are TRBV27 and TRBJ2-7; a weak D match, TRBD2 (6 bases). The V end lost 8 bases, the J end lost 5 bases, and 16 bases lay between the germline ends. The CDR3 length is 13 residues. Germline lookup yields CDR1 MNHEY and CDR2 SMNVEV (reference sequence). The CDR3 is CASESGYNNEQYF. For the CDR3, the DNA is TGTGCCAGCGAAAGCGGGTACAACAACGAGCAGTACTTC.

The rearrangement links TRBV10-3 to TRBJ2-6; no clear D. Trimming shortened V by 0 bases and J by 4 bases, and 4 bases separated the two germline ends. The germline V gene encodes CDR1 ENHRY and CDR2 SYGVKD. The CDR3 length is 14 residues. CDR3 DNA sequence: TGTGCCATCAGTGAGTCTCCCGGGGCCAACGTCCTGACTTTC. It specifies CAISESPGANVLTF.

This sequence joins TRBV3-1 (or the pseudogene TRBV3-2) and TRBJ1-2, with D unclear. V shed 4 bases and J shed 0 bases, with 6 bases lying between them. CDR1 LGHDT and CDR2 YNNKEL come from the germline V gene (reference sequence). The length of the CDR3 is 13 residues. The CDR3 reads CASSRGSNYGYTF. CDR3 sequence (DNA): TGTGCCAGCAGCCGCGGGTCTAACTATGGCTACACCTTC.

This chain joins TRBV2 and TRBJ1-4; D is perhaps TRBD1 (6 bases). The CDR3 loop spans 15 amino acids. Trimming left V 6 bases short and J 8 bases short, with 19 bases between. Germline V gene data show CDR1 as SNHLY and CDR2 as FYNNEI. The CDR3 is CASSLQQGNREKLFF. Here the CDR3 DNA reads TGTGCCAGCAGCCTCCAACAGGGTAATCGAGAAAAACTGTTTTTT.

V gene TRBV30 combines with J gene TRBJ2-2; tentatively, D is TRBD2 (5 bases). V shed 2 bases and J shed 9 bases, with 19 bases lying between them. Germline CDR1 reads GTSNPN; CDR2 reads SVGIG (reference sequence). This CDR3 region has 15 residues. CDR3 protein: CAWSPPGGRRRELFF. The CDR3 nucleotides read TGTGCCTGGAGTCCCCCAGGCGGGCGTCGCCGGGAGCTGTTTTTT.

This clone was detected once. The gene calls are TRBV19 and TRBJ1-2, with D hard to call. This CDR3 is 13 amino acids long. In germline, CDR1 is LNHDA, CDR2 SQIVND (reference sequence). V lost 5 bases and J 13 bases, leaving 20 bases between the germline ends. Here the CDR3 reads CASSPTGSSTATF. For the CDR3, the DNA is TGTGCCAGTAGTCCCACCGGGTCCTCAACTGCCACCTTC.

CDR3 nucleotides: TGCGCCAGCAGCCAAACCGGGACTAGGGGTCTAGGGACGCAGTATTTT. This codes for CASSQTGTRGLGTQYF. V gene TRBV4-1 combines with J gene TRBJ2-3; 8 bases fit TRBD2. The V gene's germline CDR1 is MGHRA and CDR2 YSYEKL. V was clipped by 2 bases and J by 9 bases; unmatched bases: 13. The CDR3 is 16 residues long.

This clone has just one count. The V gene is TRBV6-5, the J gene TRBJ2-3, with 7 bases lining up with TRBD1. Trimming removed 6 bases from V and 1 base from J; junction bases left unmatched: 1. Germline V CDR1 and CDR2: MNHEY, SVGAGI. The CDR3 runs to 13 residues. The CDR3 sequence is CASSGQGTDTQYF. CDR3 coding DNA: TGTGCCAGCAGCGGACAGGGCACAGATACGCAGTATTTT.